Listed below are T cell receptor beta chains from one sample, sequenced in a study of identical twins. TCRdb analysed the 5' RACE reads with MiXCR anew, one entry per CDR3 protein. The sample includes roughly 500,000 distinct CDR3 sequences, 20% to 25% seen only once; the top ten take around 0.91%. The sample was also reused in another study, on T cells expressing NK-cell markers.

The sequencing sample was made of CD4+ T cells sorted from blood. The receptors here all came from a woman between 18 and 30 years old in good health. The CDR3 runs from the conserved cysteine through the conserved F or W. The D gene is left open where the match is weak. Size tells how often a clone was seen (once, few, many) or the class of an expanded clone, and some rows leave it out.

CDR3nt	CDR3aa	v_gene	d_gene	j_gene	abundance
TGCAGTGCTAGAGATGGGCTAGCGGAGGATACGCAGTATTTT	CSARDGLAEDTQYF	TRBV20-1	TRBD2	TRBJ2-3	-
TGTGCCACCAGCAGAGATCGAGCGGGATTCGATGAGCAGTTCTTC	CATSRDRAGFDEQFF	TRBV15	TRBD2	TRBJ2-1	-
TGCAGTGCTAGTAAGGGGATAGGTGGCTACACCTTC	CSASKGIGGYTF	TRBV20-1	-	TRBJ1-2	-
TGCAGTGCTACAGGGAGTATAAGCTATGGCTACACCTTC	CSATGSISYGYTF	TRBV20-1	-	TRBJ1-2	many
TGCAGTGCCTGGAATCGGGGGAACAATGAGCAGTTCTTC	CSAWNRGNNEQFF	TRBV20-1	-	TRBJ2-1	-
TGTGCCAGCAGTTTGGAGGGTCTGGCCCGAAATGAGCAGTTCTTC	CASSLEGLARNEQFF	TRBV27	-	TRBJ2-1	few
TGTGCCAGCAGTGGTACAGGCTATGAGCAGTTCTTC	CASSGTGYEQFF	TRBV25-1	-	TRBJ2-1	-
TGTGCCAGCAGGACGGGACTAGCGGGAGGTAACGAGCAGTACTTC	CASRTGLAGGNEQYF	TRBV7-9	TRBD2	TRBJ2-7	-
TGTGCCGTCACGAACACCGGGGAGCTGTTTTTT	CAVTNTGELFF	TRBV10-3	-	TRBJ2-2	many
TGCGCCAGCAGTGTCCGACTAGCGGGAGAATCAGATACGCAGTATTTT	CASSVRLAGESDTQYF	TRBV23-1	TRBD2	TRBJ2-3	-
TGCAGTGCACGGGAGAGACCGTACAATGAGCAGTTCTTC	CSARERPYNEQFF	TRBV20-1	-	TRBJ2-1	-
TGCAGCGCCACGGGGAGCTCTGGAAACACCATATATTTT	CSATGSSGNTIYF	TRBV29-1	-	TRBJ1-3	-
TGTGCCAGCATACTAGCGTCAGATACGCAGTATTTT	CASILASDTQYF	TRBV6-1	TRBD2	TRBJ2-3	few
-	CISVSEARQAYEQYF	TRBV7-5	-	TRBJ2-7	-
TGCAGTGCTAGGCTACCGGGACTAGCGAGAGAGCAGTTCTTC	CSARLPGLAREQFF	TRBV20-1	TRBD2	TRBJ2-1	many
TGTGCCAGCAGCCAACCCTTGGAGACCCAGTACTTC	CASSQPLETQYF	TRBV7-9	-	TRBJ2-5	few
TGCAGCGTTTCGGTCGTTGAGCAGTTCTTC	CSVSVVEQFF	TRBV29-1	-	TRBJ2-1	-
TGCGCCAGCAGCCCCCTCCGGGACGGGGACTACGAGCAGTACTTC	CASSPLRDGDYEQYF	TRBV5-1	-	TRBJ2-7	-
TGTGCCTTCAGTTTTAAGATGGGGGGACTAGCATCTCACAATGAGCAGTTCTTC	CAFSFKMGGLASHNEQFF	TRBV12-3/TRBV12-4	TRBD2	TRBJ2-1	-
TGCAGTGCCGTTCATCGCGGGCGGGGCACCCTCTCCTACGAGCAGTACTTC	CSAVHRGRGTLSYEQYF	TRBV20-1	-	TRBJ2-7	many
TGCGCCAGCAGCTTGGGAGACTTGGGCTACGAGCAGTACTTC	CASSLGDLGYEQYF	TRBV5-1	-	TRBJ2-7	-
TGTGCCAGCAGCGGACGAGGGGCGGTTAGCGGGAGTTTAAATGAGCAGTTCTTC	CASSGRGAVSGSLNEQFF	TRBV9	TRBD2	TRBJ2-1	-
TGCAGTGCTAGAGATCTGGGCGGGAACCCACAGCTGTTTTTT	CSARDLGGNPQLFF	TRBV20-1	-	TRBJ2-2	few
TGCGCCAGCAGCTTGTCCCGTCCGACTTTGTGGTACGATGAGCAGTTCTTC	CASSLSRPTLWYDEQFF	TRBV5-1	-	TRBJ2-1	few
TGTGCCAGCAGCTTAGTTAGGACAGGAGACAGCACAGATACGCAGTATTTT	CASSLVRTGDSTDTQYF	TRBV11-2	TRBD1	TRBJ2-3	-
TGCGCCAGCAGCCAACCGGGACTCCCAACAAATGAGCAGTTCTTC	CASSQPGLPTNEQFF	TRBV5-1	-	TRBJ2-1	-
TGTGCCAGCAGTTCCGTCCCGTTTGTAACCGGGGAGCTGTTTTTT	CASSSVPFVTGELFF	TRBV7-2	-	TRBJ2-2	few
TGCGCCAGCACCGTAGACGGGGGAACCTACGAGCAGTACTTC	CASTVDGGTYEQYF	TRBV5-1	-	TRBJ2-7	few
TGTGCCATCAGTGAGGGCTGGACCCAGTACTTC	CAISEGWTQYF	TRBV10-3	-	TRBJ2-5	many
TGCAGTGCTACCCGGGACACGAATTCACCCCTCCACTTT	CSATRDTNSPLHF	TRBV20-1	-	TRBJ1-6	few
TGTGCTAGCAGTATGTGGGGGGCGAATGAGCAGTTCTTC	CASSMWGANEQFF	TRBV7-7	-	TRBJ2-1	many
TGCGCCAGCAGCCAAGAGGGCGGGAGGCGACTCGAAGGGGCCTACGAGCAGTACTTC	CASSQEGGRRLEGAYEQYF	TRBV4-3	TRBD2	TRBJ2-7	-
TGTGCCAGCAGTGAATTTAGAGAGGAGATCGAGGCTTTCTTT	CASSEFREEIEAFF	TRBV6-1	-	TRBJ1-1	-
TGTGCCAGCACACACCAAGAGACCCAGTACTTC	CASTHQETQYF	TRBV25-1	-	TRBJ2-5	-
TGTGCCAGCAGCTTAGATCTAGCGGGAGGGGTCAAAAACATTCAGTACTTC	CASSLDLAGGVKNIQYF	TRBV11-2	TRBD2	TRBJ2-4	few
TGTGCCAGCTCATCGACAGGGGGCTTCGACAATGAGCAGTTCTTC	CASSSTGGFDNEQFF	TRBV18	TRBD1	TRBJ2-1	-
TGTGCCAGCAGCTCCGAGGTAGGGACACCGGAGCAGTTCTTC	CASSSEVGTPEQFF	TRBV7-2	-	TRBJ2-1	-
TGCGCCAGCAGTGAGACCCAGGACAGGCCCGGGGAGCTGTTTTTT	CASSETQDRPGELFF	TRBV10-1	TRBD1	TRBJ2-2	-
TGCAGTGCTAGACCTACACGCGGGAGGGCCTCCTACAATGAGCAGTTCTTC	CSARPTRGRASYNEQFF	TRBV20-1	TRBD2	TRBJ2-1	-
TGTGCCACCCAGGGAGACCCCTACGAGCAGTACTTC	CATQGDPYEQYF	TRBV10-3	-	TRBJ2-7	-
TGTGCCAGCAGTACCCGGACTCGACCGCCCTACGAGCAGTACTTC	CASSTRTRPPYEQYF	TRBV6-2/TRBV6-3	-	TRBJ2-7	-
TGCAGCGTTGTCGCGGCAGTCCCCTACAATGAGCAGTTCTTC	CSVVAAVPYNEQFF	TRBV29-1	-	TRBJ2-1	-
TGTGCCATCAGTGATCTAGGGGAGGGCGAAGCTTTCTTT	CAISDLGEGEAFF	TRBV10-3	-	TRBJ1-1	few
TGTGCCAGCAGCTTGACTAGCGGGAGGGCAGATACGCAGTATTTT	CASSLTSGRADTQYF	TRBV7-9	TRBD2	TRBJ2-3	few
TGTGCCATCAGCCCTAAAGGGGATACGCAGTATTTT	CAISPKGDTQYF	TRBV10-3	-	TRBJ2-3	few
TGCAGCGTCGATACAGGGAGGACCGGGGAGCTGTTTTTT	CSVDTGRTGELFF	TRBV29-1	-	TRBJ2-2	few
TGCAGTGCTAAGGATCTAATTAACTATGGCTACACCTTC	CSAKDLINYGYTF	TRBV20-1	-	TRBJ1-2	-
TGCGCCAGCAGCTGGGGACTAGCGGGAGTCGGGGAGCTGTTTTTT	CASSWGLAGVGELFF	TRBV5-1	TRBD2	TRBJ2-2	-
TGTGCCATCAGTGGTACTAGCGGGGAGCTGTTTTTT	CAISGTSGELFF	TRBV10-3	-	TRBJ2-2	-
TGTGCCAGCAGTTCCGGGACTAGTGTTTTGGATACGCAGTATTTT	CASSSGTSVLDTQYF	TRBV6-5	TRBD2	TRBJ2-3	-